The rows below give T cell receptor beta chains drawn from one sample of a study of blood T cells in healthy people across ages. TCRdb called the 5' RACE reads again in MiXCR, with one record for every CDR3 protein. The sample yields 2 million or so distinct CDR3 sequences, around 50% seen once. Sequencing used blood. The receptor set was obtained from a woman between 40 and 50 years old in good health. The CDR3 runs from the conserved cysteine through the conserved F or W. Fields, in order: V gene, clone size, J gene, D gene, CDR3 DNA, CDR3 protein. D genes are given only for firm matches. For some rows the clone size is stated as once, few or many, or as a class when expanded; others skip it.

TRBV6-5	NA	TRBJ2-1	NA	TGTGCCAGCAGATCAAGCTATAAGCAGTTCTTC	CASRSSYKQFF
TRBV5-1	NA	TRBJ2-7	TRBD1	TGCGCCAGCGGGTGGGACAGGCCAAACAATGAGCAGTACTTC	CASGWDRPNNEQYF
TRBV7-9	NA	TRBJ1-6	NA	TGTGCCAGCAGCTTAGACAGGCAGGATTCACCCCTCCACTTT	CASSLDRQDSPLHF
TRBV6-2/TRBV6-3	NA	TRBJ2-1	TRBD2	TGTGCCAGCAGGGAGCTGGGACTAGCGGGGCAAGAGCCCTACAATGAGCAGTTCTTC	CASRELGLAGQEPYNEQFF
TRBV20-1	NA	TRBJ1-5	NA	TGCAGTGCTAGAGATCGGAGTTTTTATAGCAATCAGCCCCAGCATTTT	CSARDRSFYSNQPQHF
TRBV20-1	once	TRBJ1-2	TRBD1	TGCAGTGCTAGCACAGGGGACAATGGCTACACCTTC	CSASTGDNGYTF
TRBV18	NA	TRBJ1-1	NA	TGTGCCAGCTCACCAAGGCCTCAGGGAGGAGGGAACACTGAAGCTTTCTTT	CASSPRPQGGGNTEAFF
TRBV7-8	NA	TRBJ2-1	TRBD2	TGTGCCAGCAGCGTCCCGGTGGTAGCGGGGGGCCAAGAGACCCAGTTCTTC	CASSVPVVAGGQETQFF
TRBV13	NA	TRBJ2-3	TRBD2	TGTGCCAGCAGCTTAGAGACGAGCGGGGGGGCCACAGATACGCAGTATTTT	CASSLETSGGATDTQYF
TRBV6-5	few	TRBJ2-1	TRBD1	TGTGCCAGCAGGCCGACAGGGGAGTCGGGGAATGAGCAGTTCTTC	CASRPTGESGNEQFF
TRBV6-5	NA	TRBJ2-5	NA	TGTGCCAGCAGGCTACAGCTACAAGAGACCCAGTACTTC	CASRLQLQETQYF
TRBV4-1	NA	TRBJ2-6	TRBD1	TGCGCCAGCAGCCAAGTCGACAGGGCGCCGGGGGCCAACGTCCTGACTTTC	CASSQVDRAPGANVLTF